This entry features one T cell receptor beta chain sequence. Its antigen is currently unknown. CDR1 and CDR2 (germline): MDHEN, SYDVKM. The CDR3 has 12 amino acids. Trimming cost V 9 bases and J 2 bases; bases outside gene matches: 4. The data were produced by immunoSEQ multiplex PCR, yet TCRdb's version contains in-frame clones alone and is incomplete. The sample lists approximately 260,000 clones, approximately 95% occurring once. The source of the sample is a study of T cell responses to AZD1222 COVID-19 vaccine. General study points: Seropositive at baseline were only six AZD1222 recipients.

The rearrangement joins TRBV28 to TRBJ2-7, with TRBD1 matching 7 bases. The material sequenced was peripheral blood, taken on day 0 of AZD1222 vaccination. The receptor was derived from an adult in good health. The CDR3 bases are TGTGCCAGTAGGGACAGAGCCTACGAGCAGTACTTC. Translating it yields CASRDRAYEQYF.